Following are 23 T cell receptor beta chains from one sample sequenced in a study of shared clonotypes between healthy human individuals. Sequenced by immunoSEQ multiplex PCR; TCRdb stores in-frame clones only, minus some. The sample has approximately 1,500,000 clones, under 99% seen once. The sample consisted of naive CD4+ T cells sorted from blood. Subset described: CD45RA+ positively selected. Source of these receptors: a man aged 30 to 45 in good health.

This rearrangement joins TRBV2 to TRBJ2-7; TRBD2 aligns across 7 bases. The CDR3 loop spans 14 amino acids. Germline loops: CDR1 SNHLY, CDR2 FYNNEI. V trimming: 8 bases; J trimming: 2 bases; junction bases outside the gene matches: 9. CDR3 loop: CASSSAGVPYEQYF. The CDR3 bases are TGTGCCAGCTCGTCGGCGGGGGTCCCCTACGAGCAGTACTTC.

This clone was counted a single time. This chain links TRBV6-5 with TRBJ1-1; no reliable D call. The ends were cut back, 6 bases at V and 9 bases at J, with 14 bases in the middle. CDR3 length: 12 amino acids. CDR1 MNHEY and CDR2 SVGAGI come from the germline V gene. CDR3 sequence reads: CASSSLDSKAFF. CDR3 coding DNA: TGTGCCAGCAGCTCCCTTGACTCCAAAGCTTTCTTT.

This chain joins TRBV18 and TRBJ2-7; 7 bases agree with TRBD1. The V gene end was trimmed by 6 bases and the J gene end by 3 bases; junction bases not matched to a gene: 14. This CDR3 region has 16 residues. CDR1 and CDR2 (germline): KGHSH, LQKENI. The CDR3, as DNA: TGTGCCAGCTCTATTCCTCCCGGGACAGCCCACTACGAGCAGTACTTC. Translating it yields CASSIPPGTAHYEQYF.

V gene TRBV19 combines with J gene TRBJ1-1; D remains ambiguous. Trimming removed 7 bases from V and 4 bases from J, with 16 bases in between. CDR1 is LNHDA and CDR2 is SQIVND in the germline V gene (reference sequence). The CDR3 contains 14 residues. DNA for the CDR3: TGTGCCAGTAAGAGGCCGGGTGTGGTCACTGAAGCTTTCTTT. As protein: CASKRPGVVTEAFF.

This clone was picked up a small number of times. This chain connects TRBV6-1 to TRBJ2-5; possible D gene TRBD1, 5 bases. This CDR3 comprises 16 residues. V was cut by 2 bases and J by 1 base, with 14 bases left in between. The germline V gene encodes CDR1 MNHNS and CDR2 SASEGT. The CDR3 here is CASSESPTATQETQYF. The CDR3 bases are TGTGCCAGCAGTGAAAGCCCGACAGCTACCCAAGAGACCCAGTACTTC.

Concerning this clone itself: Within the sample, other DNA sequences also encode this same CDR3. V is TRBV28 and J is TRBJ1-5, with 8 bases matching TRBD1. The CDR3 totals 13 residues. CDR1 MDHEN and CDR2 SYDVKM come from the germline V gene. V lost 5 bases and J lost 6; bases outside the gene matches: 3. The CDR3 sequence: CASSPDRGQPQHF. Here the CDR3 DNA reads TGTGCCAGCAGTCCCGACAGGGGTCAGCCCCAGCATTTT. Full variable domain (remainder filled in from reference TRBV28 and TRBJ1-5): DVKVTQSSRYLVKRTGEKVFLECVQDMDHENMFWYRQDPGLGLRLIYFSYDVKMKEKGDIPEGYSVSREKKERFSLILESASTNQTSMYLCASSPDRGQPQHFGDGTRLSIL.

The chain links TRBV18 to TRBJ2-7; 9 nucleotides align to TRBD2. The CDR3 has 14 residues. V trimming: 2 bases; J trimming: 2 bases; junction bases outside the gene matches: 1. The germline V gene encodes CDR1 KGHSH and CDR2 LQKENI. The CDR3, as DNA: TGTGCCAGCTCACCAAGCGGGAGGACCTACGAGCAGTACTTC. Protein sequence: CASSPSGRTYEQYF.

This clone appeared a single time. The CDR3 reads CASSALPGLGDNEQFF. CDR3 DNA sequence: TGTGCCAGCAGTGCGTTACCGGGACTAGGGGACAATGAGCAGTTCTTC. V usage is TRBV25-1 and J usage is TRBJ2-1, with TRBD2 matching over 8 bases. From germline, CDR1 is MGHDK and CDR2 SYGVNS. With 4 bases clipped from V and 5 bases from J, the junction kept 10 bases outside the gene matches. This CDR3 is 16 amino acids long.

The CDR3 DNA reads as TGTGCCAGCAGTCTCCGGGACAGGCTATATGGCTACACCTTC. It encodes CASSLRDRLYGYTF. The chain employs TRBV28 and TRBJ1-2, with 8 bases identical to TRBD1. V was pared by 5 bases and J by 5 bases, with 7 bases of the junction left unmatched. The length of the CDR3 is 14 residues. Germline values: CDR1 MDHEN, CDR2 SYDVKM.

This clone appeared a single time. The chain carries TRBV10-3 and TRBJ1-1, with 10 positions matching TRBD1. V was pared by 10 bases and J by 10 bases, with 12 bases of the junction left unmatched. Germline V gene data show CDR1 as ENHRY and CDR2 as SYGVKD. This CDR3 has 13 residues. The CDR3, as DNA: TGTGCCACCCAGGGGACAGGGGATCGTTCAGCTTTCTTT. This codes for CATQGTGDRSAFF.

The chain carries TRBV5-5 and TRBJ2-1; 9 bases agree with TRBD2. Germline CDR1 and CDR2: SGHKS and YYEKEE (reference sequence). The CDR3 is made up of 18 amino acids. Trimming removed 0 bases from V and 6 bases from J; junction bases left unmatched: 13. CDR3 in DNA: TGTGCCAGCAGCTTGGTATTAGCGGGAGTGGGAAGGGGCAATGAGCAGTTCTTC. Translation: CASSLVLAGVGRGNEQFF.

The chain employs TRBV19 and TRBJ2-7; TRBD2 might be the D (5 bases). The V gene lost 5 bases and the J gene lost 0 bases, with 14 bases spanning the gap. This CDR3 spans 15 amino acids. Per germline, CDR1 LNHDA and CDR2 SQIVND (reference sequence). CDR3: CASSDRSGGSYEQYF. As DNA, the CDR3 is TGTGCCAGTAGTGACCGGAGTGGAGGCTCCTACGAGCAGTACTTC.

The sample holds one count of this clone. V usage is TRBV6-5 and J usage is TRBJ2-7, with 13 bases that match TRBD2. Per germline, CDR1 MNHEY and CDR2 SVGAGI. V lost 6 bases, J lost 8 bases, and 7 bases stayed unmatched. The CDR3 is made up of 14 amino acids. CDR3 nucleotides: TGTGCCAGCAGGAGCGGACTAGCGGGAGCTCAGCAGTACTTC. Translated: CASRSGLAGAQQYF.

The chain recombines TRBV5-4 with TRBJ1-2, with 7 bases fitting TRBD1. CDR3 size: 13 residues. With 4 bases clipped from V and 2 bases from J, the junction kept 2 bases outside the gene matches. CDR1 and CDR2 (germline): SGHNT, YYREEE (reference sequence). CDR3 residues: CASSTRGNYGYTF. The CDR3 DNA reads as TGTGCCAGCAGCACCAGGGGGAACTATGGCTACACCTTC.

The chain links TRBV7-3 to TRBJ2-1; D call uncertain. V lost 5 bases, J lost 0 bases, and 8 bases lay in between. This CDR3 contains 14 residues. Germline CDR1 and CDR2: SGHTA and FQGTGA. CDR3 in amino acids: CASSRQPSYNEQFF. The CDR3 DNA is TGTGCCAGCAGCCGCCAACCCTCCTACAATGAGCAGTTCTTC.

The chain employs TRBV30 and TRBJ2-5; D might be TRBD2 (6 bases). The V gene lost 2 bases and the J gene lost 4 bases, with 14 bases spanning the gap. CDR1 is GTSNPN and CDR2 is SVGIG in the germline V gene (reference sequence). This CDR3 region has 14 residues. The DNA of the CDR3 is TGTGCCTGGAGTCGCGGGGCTCAGGGAGAGACCCAGTACTTC. This encodes CAWSRGAQGETQYF.

The CDR3 region has the DNA TGTGCCAGCAGCGTATCCGACAGGAGAGGGTGGATGACGCAGTATTTT. It specifies CASSVSDRRGWMTQYF. This rearrangement joins TRBV9 to TRBJ2-3, with D possibly TRBD1 on 6 matching bases. The ends were cut back, 1 base at V and 9 bases at J, with 21 bases in the middle. CDR1 and CDR2 from the germline V gene are SGDLS and YYNGEE. This CDR3 comprises 16 residues.

This sequence joins TRBV2 and TRBJ2-3, with D possibly being TRBD1 (5 bases). Trimming pared 8 bases from V and 2 bases from J, leaving 17 bases between. Germline loops: CDR1 SNHLY, CDR2 FYNNEI. This CDR3 has 15 amino acids. Here the CDR3 reads CASWPYMDNTDTQYF. CDR3 DNA sequence: TGTGCCAGCTGGCCGTACATGGACAACACAGATACGCAGTATTTT.

CDR3 bases: TGTGCCAGTAGTCCTGACAGGTCGAACACCGGGGAGCTGTTTTTT. Translated, it gives CASSPDRSNTGELFF. J is TRBJ2-2 and V is TRBV19, with D possibly being TRBD1 (6 bases). V gave up 5 bases and J gave up 0 bases, with 10 bases separating them. CDR1 and CDR2 from the germline V gene are LNHDA and SQIVND (reference sequence). The CDR3 is 15 residues long.

The table lists this clone with a count of one. This chain's CDR3 is CASSPERGRWVTEAFF. The CDR3 region has the DNA TGTGCCAGCAGCCCGGAGAGAGGGCGTTGGGTCACTGAAGCTTTCTTT. The J gene is TRBJ1-1, the V gene TRBV7-6; D not resolved. CDR3 length equals 16 residues. V lost 5 bases to trimming and J lost 4 bases, with 20 bases between them. CDR1 is SGHVS and CDR2 is FNYEAQ in the germline V gene.

The gene calls are TRBV15 and TRBJ2-5; 7 nucleotides line up with TRBD2. Germline V gene sequence: CDR1 LNHNV, CDR2 YYDKDF (reference sequence). This CDR3 is 14 amino acids long. The V gene end was trimmed by 4 bases and the J gene end by 1 base; junction bases not matched to a gene: 3. The CDR3 sequence is CATSILAAQETQYF. The CDR3 DNA reads as TGTGCCACCAGCATTCTAGCGGCCCAAGAGACCCAGTACTTC. Combining the CDR3 with reference TRBV15 and TRBJ2-5 gives the whole variable domain DAMVIQNPRYQVTQFGKPVTLSCSQTLNHNVMYWYQQKSSQAPKLLFHYYDKDFNNEADTPDNFQSRRPNTSFCFLDIRSPGLGDTAMYLCATSILAAQETQYFGPGTRLLVL.

The CDR3 nucleotides are TGCAGCGTCCAGCCGCGGGGTATCTACAATGAGCAGTTCTTC. Residues: CSVQPRGIYNEQFF. This chain joins TRBV29-1 and TRBJ2-1, with D perhaps TRBD2 (6 bases). The V and J ends lost 6 bases and 3 bases respectively, with 15 bases between them. The CDR3 loop spans 14 amino acids. The germline CDR1 and CDR2 sequences are SQVTM and ANQGSEA.

The chain combines TRBV28 with TRBJ2-2; 14 bases are shared with TRBD2. The CDR3 has 17 amino acids. V dropped 8 bases and J dropped 5; count of bases not matched to a gene: 10. Germline V gene lookup returns CDR1 MDHEN and CDR2 SYDVKM. The CDR3 reads CASGRGLAGVRTGELFF. Here the CDR3 DNA reads TGTGCCAGCGGTAGGGGACTAGCGGGAGTAAGGACCGGGGAGCTGTTTTTT.